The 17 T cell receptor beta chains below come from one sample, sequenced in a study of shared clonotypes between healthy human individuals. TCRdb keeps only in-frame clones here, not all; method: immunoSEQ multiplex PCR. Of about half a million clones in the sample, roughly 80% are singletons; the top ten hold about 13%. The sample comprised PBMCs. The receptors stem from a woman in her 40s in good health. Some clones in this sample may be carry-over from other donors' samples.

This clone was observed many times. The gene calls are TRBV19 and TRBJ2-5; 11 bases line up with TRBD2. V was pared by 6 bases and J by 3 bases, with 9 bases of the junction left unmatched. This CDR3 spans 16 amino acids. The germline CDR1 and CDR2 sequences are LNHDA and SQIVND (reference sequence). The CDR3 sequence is CASSPLAGVPEETQYF. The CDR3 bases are TGTGCCAGTAGCCCACTAGCGGGAGTGCCTGAAGAGACCCAGTACTTC.

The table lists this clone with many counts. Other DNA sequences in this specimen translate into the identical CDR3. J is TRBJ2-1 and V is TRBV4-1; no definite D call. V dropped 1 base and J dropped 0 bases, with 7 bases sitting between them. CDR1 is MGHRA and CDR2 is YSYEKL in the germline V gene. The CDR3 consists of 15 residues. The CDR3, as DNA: TGCGCCAGCAGCCAAGGATTCCGCTCCTACAATGAGCAGTTCTTC. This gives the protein CASSQGFRSYNEQFF.

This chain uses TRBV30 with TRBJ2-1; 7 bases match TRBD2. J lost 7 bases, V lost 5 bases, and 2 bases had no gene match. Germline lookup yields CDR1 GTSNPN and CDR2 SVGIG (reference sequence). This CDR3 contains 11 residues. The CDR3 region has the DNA TGTGCCTGGGCCGGGGGGAATGAGCAGTTCTTC. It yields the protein CAWAGGNEQFF.

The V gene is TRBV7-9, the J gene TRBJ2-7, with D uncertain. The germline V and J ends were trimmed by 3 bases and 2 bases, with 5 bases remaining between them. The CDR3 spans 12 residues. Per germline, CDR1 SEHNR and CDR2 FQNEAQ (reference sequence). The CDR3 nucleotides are TGTGCCAGCAGCTTCGGCGCCTACGAGCAGTACTTC. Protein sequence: CASSFGAYEQYF.

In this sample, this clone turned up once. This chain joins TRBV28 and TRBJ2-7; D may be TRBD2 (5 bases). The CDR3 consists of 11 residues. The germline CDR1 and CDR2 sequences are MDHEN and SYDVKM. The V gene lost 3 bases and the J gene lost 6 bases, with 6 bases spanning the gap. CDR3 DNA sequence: TGTGCCAGCAGTTTGACTACCGAGCAGTACTTC. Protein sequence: CASSLTTEQYF.

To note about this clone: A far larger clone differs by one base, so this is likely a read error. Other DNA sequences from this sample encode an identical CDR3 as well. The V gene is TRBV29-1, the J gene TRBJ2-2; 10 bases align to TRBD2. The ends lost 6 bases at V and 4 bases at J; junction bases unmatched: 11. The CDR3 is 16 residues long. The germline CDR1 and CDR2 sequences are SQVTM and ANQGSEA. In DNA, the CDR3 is TGCAGCGTCCCCAGGACTAGCGGTAGCTCCACCGGGGAGCTGTTTTTT. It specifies CSVPRTSGSSTGELFF.

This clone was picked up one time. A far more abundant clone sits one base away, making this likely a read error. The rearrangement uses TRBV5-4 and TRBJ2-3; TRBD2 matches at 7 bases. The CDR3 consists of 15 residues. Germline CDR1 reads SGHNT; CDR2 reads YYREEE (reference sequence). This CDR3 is CASSLGGRVTDAQYF. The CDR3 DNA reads TGTGCCAGCAGCTTGGGTGGGAGGGTCACAGATGCGCAGTATTTT.

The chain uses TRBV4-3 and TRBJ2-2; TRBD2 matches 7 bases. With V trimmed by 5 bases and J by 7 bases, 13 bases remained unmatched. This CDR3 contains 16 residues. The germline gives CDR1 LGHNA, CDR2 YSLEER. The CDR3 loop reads CASSDPGEGLDGELFF. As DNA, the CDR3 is TGCGCCAGCAGCGACCCGGGGGAGGGCCTCGACGGGGAGCTGTTTTTT.

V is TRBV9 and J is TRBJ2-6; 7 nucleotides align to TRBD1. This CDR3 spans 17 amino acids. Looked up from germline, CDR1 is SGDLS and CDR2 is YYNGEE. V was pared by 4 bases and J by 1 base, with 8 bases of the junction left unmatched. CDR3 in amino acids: CASSPPTGRSGANVLTF. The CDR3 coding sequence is TGTGCCAGCAGCCCCCCGACAGGGCGGTCTGGGGCCAACGTCCTGACTTTC.

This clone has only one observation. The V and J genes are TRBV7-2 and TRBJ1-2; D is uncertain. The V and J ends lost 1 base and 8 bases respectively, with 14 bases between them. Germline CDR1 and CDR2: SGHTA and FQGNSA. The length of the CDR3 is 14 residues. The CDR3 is CASSLGPTSGGYTF. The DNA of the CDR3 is TGTGCCAGCAGCTTAGGACCTACCTCGGGGGGCTACACCTTC.

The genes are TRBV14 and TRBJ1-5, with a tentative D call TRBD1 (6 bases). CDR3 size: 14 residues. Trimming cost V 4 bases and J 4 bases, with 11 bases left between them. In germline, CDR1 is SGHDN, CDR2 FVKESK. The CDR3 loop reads CASSPQGWNQPQHF. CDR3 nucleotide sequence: TGTGCCAGCAGCCCCCAGGGGTGGAATCAGCCCCAGCATTTT.

The CDR3 DNA follows: TGTGCCAGCAGTGCCCAATTCCAAGAGACCCAGTACTTC. Residues: CASSAQFQETQYF. The genes are TRBV2 and TRBJ2-5; D remains unclear. CDR1 is SNHLY, CDR2 FYNNEI, per germline. Trimming took off 4 bases at V and 1 base at J, with 7 bases between the two ends. CDR3 length: 13 residues.

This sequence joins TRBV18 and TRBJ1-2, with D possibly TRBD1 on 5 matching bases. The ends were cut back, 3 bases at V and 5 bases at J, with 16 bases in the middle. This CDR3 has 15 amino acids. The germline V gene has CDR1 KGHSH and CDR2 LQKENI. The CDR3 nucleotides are TGTGCCAGCTCACCGTCCGACAGTGGAGGGTATGGCTACACCTTC. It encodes CASSPSDSGGYGYTF.

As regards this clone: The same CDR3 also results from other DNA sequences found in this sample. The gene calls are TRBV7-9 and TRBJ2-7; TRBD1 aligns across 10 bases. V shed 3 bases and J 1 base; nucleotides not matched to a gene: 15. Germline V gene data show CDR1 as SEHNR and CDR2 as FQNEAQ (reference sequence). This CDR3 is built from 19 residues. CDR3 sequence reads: CASSLAVRTGGLGSYEQYF. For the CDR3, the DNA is TGTGCCAGCAGCTTGGCGGTGAGGACAGGGGGACTGGGGTCCTACGAGCAGTACTTC.

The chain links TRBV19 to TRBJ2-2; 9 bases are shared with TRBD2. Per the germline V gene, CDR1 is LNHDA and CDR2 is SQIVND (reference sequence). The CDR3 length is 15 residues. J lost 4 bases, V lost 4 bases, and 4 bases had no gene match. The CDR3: CASSTGLAPTGELFF. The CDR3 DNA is TGTGCCAGTAGTACAGGACTAGCGCCCACCGGGGAGCTGTTTTTT.

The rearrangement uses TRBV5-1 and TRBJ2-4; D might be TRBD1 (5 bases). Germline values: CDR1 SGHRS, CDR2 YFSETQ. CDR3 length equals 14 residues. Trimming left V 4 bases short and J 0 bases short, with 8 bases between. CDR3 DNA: TGCGCCAGCAGCCCAGGGATAGCCAAAAACATTCAGTACTTC. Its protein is CASSPGIAKNIQYF. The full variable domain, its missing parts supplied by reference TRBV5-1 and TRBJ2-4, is KAGVTQTPRYLIKTRGQQVTLSCSPISGHRSVSWYQQTPGQGLQFLFEYFSETQRNKGNFPGRFSGRQFSNSRSEMNVSTLELGDSALYLCASSPGIAKNIQYFGAGTRLSVL.

The CDR3 sequence is CASSFGTGGSNQPQHF. The DNA of the CDR3 is TGTGCCAGCAGCTTCGGGACAGGGGGCAGCAATCAGCCCCAGCATTTT. The gene calls are TRBV7-8 and TRBJ1-5, with 12 bases identical to TRBD1. This CDR3 is 16 amino acids long. Losses at the gene ends were 3 bases for V and 1 base for J; bases not matched to a gene: 1. Per germline, CDR1 SGHVS and CDR2 FQNEAQ.